This T cell receptor beta chain was recorded in a study of vaccination effects on CD4 cells after COVID-19. Study conclusions and caveats: Pronounced clonal contraction occurred in clones induced by infection and by vaccine late after vaccination.

Comments on this clone: Its antigen remains unknown.

It was after 10 days of culture that CD4+ T cells were isolated. Every participant took two doses of the BNT162b2 or mRNA-1273 vaccine. Prior SARS-CoV-2 infection was absent in the vaccine recipients, as shown by negative nucleocapsid antibodies. The method was immunoSEQ multiplex PCR; TCRdb's version includes in-frame clones alone and lacks a portion of them. The data contain about 9,700 clones, approximately 72% of them singletons. The clonotype was recovered from a human donor who received a COVID-19 vaccine. The source material was CD4+ T cells from PBMCs cultured without peptide, sampled after COVID-19 vaccination.

The CDR3 loop is CASGTTGRLAFF. The CDR3 DNA reads TGTGCCAGCGGGACTACAGGGAGGTTAGCTTTCTTT. This sequence joins TRBV2 and TRBJ1-1; tentatively, D is TRBD1 (6 bases). The V gene's germline CDR1 is SNHLY and CDR2 FYNNEI. Deletions cut 8 bases from V and 10 bases from J, with 17 bases between. This CDR3 comprises 12 residues.